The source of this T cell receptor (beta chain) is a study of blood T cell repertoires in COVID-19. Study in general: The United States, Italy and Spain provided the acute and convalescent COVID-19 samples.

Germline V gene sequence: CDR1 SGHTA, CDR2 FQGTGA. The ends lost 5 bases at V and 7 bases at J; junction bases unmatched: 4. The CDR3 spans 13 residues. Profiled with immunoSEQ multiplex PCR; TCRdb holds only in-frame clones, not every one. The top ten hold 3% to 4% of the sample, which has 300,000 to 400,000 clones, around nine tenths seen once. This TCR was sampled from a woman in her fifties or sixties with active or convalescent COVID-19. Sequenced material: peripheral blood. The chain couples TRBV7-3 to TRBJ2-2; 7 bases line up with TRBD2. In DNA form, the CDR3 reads TGTGCCAGCAGCGGGAGGGCCGGCGGGGAGCTGTTTTTT. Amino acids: CASSGRAGGELFF. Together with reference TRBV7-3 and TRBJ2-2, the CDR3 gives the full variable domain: GAGVSQTPSNKVTEKGKYVELRCDPISGHTALYWYRQSLGQGPEFLIYFQGTGAADDSGLPNDRFFAVRPEGSVSTLKIQRTERGDSAVYLCASSGRAGGELFFGEGSRLTVL.